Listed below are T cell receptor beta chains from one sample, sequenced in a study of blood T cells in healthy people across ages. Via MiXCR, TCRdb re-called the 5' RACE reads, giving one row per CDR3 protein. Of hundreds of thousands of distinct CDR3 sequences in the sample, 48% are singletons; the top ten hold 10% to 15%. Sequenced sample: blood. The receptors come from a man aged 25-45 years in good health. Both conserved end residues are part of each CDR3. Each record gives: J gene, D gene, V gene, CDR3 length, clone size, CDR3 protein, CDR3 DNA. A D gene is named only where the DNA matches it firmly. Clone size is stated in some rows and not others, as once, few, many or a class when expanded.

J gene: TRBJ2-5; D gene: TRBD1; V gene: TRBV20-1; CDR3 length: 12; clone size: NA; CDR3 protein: CSAYGQVETQYF; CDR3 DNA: TGCAGTGCCTACGGACAGGTAGAGACCCAGTACTTC
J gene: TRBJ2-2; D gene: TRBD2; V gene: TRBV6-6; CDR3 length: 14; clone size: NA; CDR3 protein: CASRGGSNTGELFF; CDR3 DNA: TGTGCCAGCAGGGGGGGGTCGAACACCGGGGAGCTGTTTTTT
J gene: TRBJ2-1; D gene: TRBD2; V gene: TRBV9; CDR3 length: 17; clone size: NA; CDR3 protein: CASSNRRGGSSYNEQFF; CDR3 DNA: TGTGCCAGCAGCAACCGTCGGGGGGGGAGCTCCTACAATGAGCAGTTCTTC
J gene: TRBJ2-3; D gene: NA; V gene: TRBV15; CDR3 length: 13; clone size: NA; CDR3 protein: CATRQRSTDTQYF; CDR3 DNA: TGTGCCACCAGACAGAGATCCACAGATACGCAGTATTTT
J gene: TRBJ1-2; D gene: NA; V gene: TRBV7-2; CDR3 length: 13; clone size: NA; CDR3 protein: CASSLFGSCGYTF; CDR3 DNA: TGTGCCAGCAGCTTATTCGGGAGCTGTGGCTACACCTTC
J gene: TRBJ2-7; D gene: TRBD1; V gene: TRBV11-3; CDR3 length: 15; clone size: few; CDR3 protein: CASSSLLQGPYEQYF; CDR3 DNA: TGTGCCAGCAGCTCCCTACTACAGGGGCCCTACGAGCAGTACTTC
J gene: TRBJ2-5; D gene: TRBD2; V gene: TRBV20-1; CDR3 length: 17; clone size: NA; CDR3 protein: CSARDPSGNRGKETQYF; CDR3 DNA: TGCAGTGCTAGGGACCCTAGCGGTAATCGAGGGAAGGAGACCCAGTACTTC
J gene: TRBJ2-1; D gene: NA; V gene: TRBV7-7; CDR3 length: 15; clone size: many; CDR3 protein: CASSYRDTAYNEQFF; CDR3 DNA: TGTGCTAGCAGCTACCGGGACACCGCCTACAATGAGCAGTTCTTC
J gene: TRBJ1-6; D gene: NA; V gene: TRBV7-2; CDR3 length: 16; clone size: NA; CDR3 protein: CASSLGFGERASPLHF; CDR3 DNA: TGTGCCAGCAGCTTAGGGTTCGGGGAACGGGCCTCACCCCTCCACTTT
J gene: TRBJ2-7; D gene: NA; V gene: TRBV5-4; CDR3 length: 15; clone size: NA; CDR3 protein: CASSVSGTRAYEQYF; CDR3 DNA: TGTGCCAGCAGCGTTTCCGGGACAAGGGCCTACGAGCAGTACTTC
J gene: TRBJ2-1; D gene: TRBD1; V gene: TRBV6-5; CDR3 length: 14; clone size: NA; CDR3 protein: CASSSRDRDETQFF; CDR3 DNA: TGTGCCAGCAGTTCACGGGACAGGGATGAGACCCAGTTCTTC
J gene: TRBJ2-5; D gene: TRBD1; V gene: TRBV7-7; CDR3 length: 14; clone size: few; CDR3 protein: CASSRQGGGETQYF; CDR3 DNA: TGTGCTAGCAGTCGACAGGGGGGTGGAGAGACCCAGTACTTC
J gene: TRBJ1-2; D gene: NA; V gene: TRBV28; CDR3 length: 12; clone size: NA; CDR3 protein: CASKESYYGYTF; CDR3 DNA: TGTGCCAGCAAGGAGAGTTACTATGGCTACACCTTC
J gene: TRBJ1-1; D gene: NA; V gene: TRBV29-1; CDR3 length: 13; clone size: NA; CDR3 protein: CSVDKKGTPEAFF; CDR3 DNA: TGCAGCGTTGATAAAAAGGGGACCCCGGAAGCTTTCTTT
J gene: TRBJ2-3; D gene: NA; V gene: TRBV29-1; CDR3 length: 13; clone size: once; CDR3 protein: CSVETRLADTQYF; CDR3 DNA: TGCAGCGTTGAAACTAGATTAGCGGATACGCAGTATTTT
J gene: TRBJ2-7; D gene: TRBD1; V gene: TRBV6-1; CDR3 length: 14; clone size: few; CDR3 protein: CASTRTGSTYEQYF; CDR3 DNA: TGTGCCAGCACGAGGACAGGGTCGACCTACGAGCAGTACTTC
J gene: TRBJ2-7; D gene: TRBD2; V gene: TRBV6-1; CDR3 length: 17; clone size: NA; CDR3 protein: CASRELAGGWSSYEQYF; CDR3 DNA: TGTGCCAGCAGGGAACTAGCGGGGGGCTGGAGCTCCTACGAGCAGTACTTC
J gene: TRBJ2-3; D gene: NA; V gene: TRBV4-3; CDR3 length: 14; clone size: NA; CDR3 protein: CASSQDLGQDTQYF; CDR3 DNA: TGCGCCAGCAGCCAAGATCTAGGGCAAGATACGCAGTATTTT
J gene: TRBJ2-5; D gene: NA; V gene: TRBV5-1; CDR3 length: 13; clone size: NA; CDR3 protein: CASSLVTEETQYF; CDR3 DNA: TGCGCCAGCAGCTTGGTAACGGAGGAGACCCAGTACTTC
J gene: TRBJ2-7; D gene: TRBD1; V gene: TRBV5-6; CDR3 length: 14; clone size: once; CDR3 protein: CASSLTPGGNEQYF; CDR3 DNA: TGTGCCAGCAGCTTGACGCCAGGGGGAAACGAGCAGTACTTC
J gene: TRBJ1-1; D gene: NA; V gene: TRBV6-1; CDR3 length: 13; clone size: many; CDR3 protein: CASSEASSTEAFF; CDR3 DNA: TGTGCCAGCAGTGAAGCCTCGAGCACTGAAGCTTTCTTT
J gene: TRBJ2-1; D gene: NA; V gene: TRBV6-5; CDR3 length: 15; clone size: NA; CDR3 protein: CASSYGLESYNEQFF; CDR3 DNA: TGTGCCAGCAGTTACGGTCTAGAGTCCTACAATGAGCAGTTCTTC
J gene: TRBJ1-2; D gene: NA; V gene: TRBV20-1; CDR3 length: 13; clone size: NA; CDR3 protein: CSARVPEYYGYTF; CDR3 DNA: TGCAGTGCTAGAGTGCCGGAATACTATGGCTACACCTTC
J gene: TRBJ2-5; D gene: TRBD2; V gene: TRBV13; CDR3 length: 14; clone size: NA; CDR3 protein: CASSPGLASNEQYF; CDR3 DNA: TGTGCCAGCAGCCCGGGACTAGCCTCGAATGAGCAGTACTTC
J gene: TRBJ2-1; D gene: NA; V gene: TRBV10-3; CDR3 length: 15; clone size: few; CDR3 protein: CAISDRAGTYNEQFF; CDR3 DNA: TGTGCCATCAGTGACCGGGCAGGTACCTACAATGAGCAGTTCTTC
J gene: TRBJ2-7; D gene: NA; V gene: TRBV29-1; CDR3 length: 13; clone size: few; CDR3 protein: CSVGHRLSYEQYF; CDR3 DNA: TGCAGCGTTGGCCACAGGCTCTCCTACGAGCAGTACTTC
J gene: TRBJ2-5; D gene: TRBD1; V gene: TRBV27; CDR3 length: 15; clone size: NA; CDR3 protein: CASSPTGGIYNEQYF; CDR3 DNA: TGTGCCAGCAGTCCGACAGGGGGCATATACAATGAGCAGTACTTC
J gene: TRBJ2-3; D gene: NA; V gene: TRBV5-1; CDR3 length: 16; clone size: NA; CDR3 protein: CASSEWDFSSTDTQYF; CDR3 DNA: TGCGCCAGCAGCGAATGGGACTTTTCTAGCACAGATACGCAGTATTTT
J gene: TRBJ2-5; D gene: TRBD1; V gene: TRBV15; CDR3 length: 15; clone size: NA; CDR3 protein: CATSRRQGGQETQYF; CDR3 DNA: TGTGCCACCAGCAGACGACAGGGGGGACAAGAGACCCAGTACTTC
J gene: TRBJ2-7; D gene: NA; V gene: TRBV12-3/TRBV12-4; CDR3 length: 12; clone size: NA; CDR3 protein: CAGRGLWVEQYF; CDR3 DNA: TGTGCCGGCAGGGGCCTCTGGGTAGAGCAGTACTTC
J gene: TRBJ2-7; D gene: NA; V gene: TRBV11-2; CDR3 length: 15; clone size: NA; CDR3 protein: CASSLEPGEGYEQYF; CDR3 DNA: TGTGCCAGCAGCTTAGAGCCGGGGGAAGGATACGAGCAGTACTTC
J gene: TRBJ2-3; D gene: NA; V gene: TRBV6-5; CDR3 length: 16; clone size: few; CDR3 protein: CASSYSGHPFTDTQYF; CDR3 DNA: TGTGCCAGCAGTTACTCGGGACACCCATTTACAGATACGCAGTATTTT
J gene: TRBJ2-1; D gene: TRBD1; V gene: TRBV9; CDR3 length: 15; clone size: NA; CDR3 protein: CASSPGQGNYNEQFF; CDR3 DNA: TGTGCCAGCAGCCCGGGACAGGGGAACTACAATGAGCAGTTCTTC
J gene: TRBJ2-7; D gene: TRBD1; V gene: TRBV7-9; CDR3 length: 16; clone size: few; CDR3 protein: CASSSRTGASYNEQYF; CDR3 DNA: TGTGCCAGCAGCTCCCGGACAGGGGCATCCTACAATGAGCAGTACTTC
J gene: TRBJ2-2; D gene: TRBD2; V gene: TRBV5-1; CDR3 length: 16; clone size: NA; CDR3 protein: CASSWATTSGEGELFF; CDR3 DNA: TGCGCCAGCAGCTGGGCAACGACTAGCGGGGAAGGGGAGCTGTTTTTT